A single sample is the source of the 3 T cell receptor beta chains below, sequenced in a study of spatial heterogeneity in lung cancer. TCRdb re-called the 5' RACE reads through MiXCR, storing one row per CDR3 protein. The sample has about 15,000 distinct CDR3 sequences, 10% seen once; the top ten hold around 29%. As to time point: sample taken at primary tumor resection. TCRs were sequenced from unsorted whole RNA of tumor, nontumor lung or PBMC. Sequencing was performed on PBMCs, taken at surgery. The receptors come from a male donor with early-stage non-small cell lung cancer.

This clonotype was detected ten times or more. This chain joins TRBV19 and TRBJ1-5; 8 nucleotides agree with TRBD1. The length of the CDR3 is 16 residues. V lost 5 bases, J lost 1 base, and 7 bases stayed unmatched. CDR1 and CDR2 from the germline V gene are LNHDA and SQIVND (reference sequence). CDR3 DNA sequence: TGTGCCAGTAGTCCAAAGGACAGGGCGAGCAATCAGCCCCAGCATTTT. Translating gives CASSPKDRASNQPQHF.

At least ten counts were recorded for this clonotype. The chain employs TRBV2 and TRBJ2-4, with 8 bases identical to TRBD2. Germline V gene sequence: CDR1 SNHLY, CDR2 FYNNEI. This CDR3 is 15 amino acids long. V lost 3 bases to trimming and J lost 6 bases; unmatched junction nucleotides: 7. CDR3: CASSEGSAGGNIQYF. The CDR3 bases are TGTGCCAGCAGTGAGGGTAGCGCGGGGGGAAACATTCAGTACTTC.

This clonotype was seen repeatedly, ten times or more. V is TRBV27 and J is TRBJ1-5; D gene ambiguous. This CDR3 is built from 14 residues. CDR1 is MNHEY and CDR2 is SMNVEV in the germline V gene (reference sequence). The ends were cut back, 7 bases at V and 2 bases at J, with 12 bases in the middle. CDR3 nucleotides: TGTGCCAGCAAGACCAGACCCGGCAATCAGCCCCAGCATTTT. Its translation: CASKTRPGNQPQHF.